This TCR beta chain was identified during a study of Graves' ophthalmopathy and Graves' hyperthyroidism. Hyperthyroidism patients were newly diagnosed, under 2 months' duration, aged 18 to 65. Uncontrolled infections, other autoimmune diseases, pregnancy or lactation barred patients from enrollment. The CDR3 length is 15 residues. Germline V gene lookup returns CDR1 SGHDN and CDR2 FVKESK. After removal of 4 bases from V and 4 bases from J, the junction contained 4 bases not matched to a gene. Amplifying from RNA transcripts, the study obtained TCR beta CDR3 regions. Amplification began with first-round RT-PCR using HTBI primers, then second-round multiplex PCR was performed. Each CDR3 protein is one row after TCRdb ran MiXCR on the multiplex PCR reads. The data contain about 1.2 million distinct CDR3 sequences, about two fifths of them singletons. Points from the study as a whole: Ophthalmopathy cases were distinguished from stable hyperthyroidism by a 13-signature model, reaching over 85% sensitivity and 65% to 83% specificity.

This clonotype occurred many times. Its antigen is still unknown. This sequence was found in an adult man with Graves' hyperthyroidism. This chain joins TRBV14 and TRBJ1-6, with 7 nucleotides matching TRBD1. The specimen was peripheral blood or thyroid tissue (not recorded which). The CDR3 region has the DNA TGTGCCAGCAGCCCGAGGGACAGATATAATTCACCCCTCCACTTT. Protein sequence: CASSPRDRYNSPLHF. Variable domain in full (rest from reference TRBV14 and TRBJ1-6): EAGVTQFPSHSVIEKGQTVTLRCDPISGHDNLYWYRRVMGKEIKFLLHFVKESKQDESGMPNNRFLAERTGGTYSTLKVQPAELEDSGVYFCASSPRDRYNSPLHFGNGTRLTVT.